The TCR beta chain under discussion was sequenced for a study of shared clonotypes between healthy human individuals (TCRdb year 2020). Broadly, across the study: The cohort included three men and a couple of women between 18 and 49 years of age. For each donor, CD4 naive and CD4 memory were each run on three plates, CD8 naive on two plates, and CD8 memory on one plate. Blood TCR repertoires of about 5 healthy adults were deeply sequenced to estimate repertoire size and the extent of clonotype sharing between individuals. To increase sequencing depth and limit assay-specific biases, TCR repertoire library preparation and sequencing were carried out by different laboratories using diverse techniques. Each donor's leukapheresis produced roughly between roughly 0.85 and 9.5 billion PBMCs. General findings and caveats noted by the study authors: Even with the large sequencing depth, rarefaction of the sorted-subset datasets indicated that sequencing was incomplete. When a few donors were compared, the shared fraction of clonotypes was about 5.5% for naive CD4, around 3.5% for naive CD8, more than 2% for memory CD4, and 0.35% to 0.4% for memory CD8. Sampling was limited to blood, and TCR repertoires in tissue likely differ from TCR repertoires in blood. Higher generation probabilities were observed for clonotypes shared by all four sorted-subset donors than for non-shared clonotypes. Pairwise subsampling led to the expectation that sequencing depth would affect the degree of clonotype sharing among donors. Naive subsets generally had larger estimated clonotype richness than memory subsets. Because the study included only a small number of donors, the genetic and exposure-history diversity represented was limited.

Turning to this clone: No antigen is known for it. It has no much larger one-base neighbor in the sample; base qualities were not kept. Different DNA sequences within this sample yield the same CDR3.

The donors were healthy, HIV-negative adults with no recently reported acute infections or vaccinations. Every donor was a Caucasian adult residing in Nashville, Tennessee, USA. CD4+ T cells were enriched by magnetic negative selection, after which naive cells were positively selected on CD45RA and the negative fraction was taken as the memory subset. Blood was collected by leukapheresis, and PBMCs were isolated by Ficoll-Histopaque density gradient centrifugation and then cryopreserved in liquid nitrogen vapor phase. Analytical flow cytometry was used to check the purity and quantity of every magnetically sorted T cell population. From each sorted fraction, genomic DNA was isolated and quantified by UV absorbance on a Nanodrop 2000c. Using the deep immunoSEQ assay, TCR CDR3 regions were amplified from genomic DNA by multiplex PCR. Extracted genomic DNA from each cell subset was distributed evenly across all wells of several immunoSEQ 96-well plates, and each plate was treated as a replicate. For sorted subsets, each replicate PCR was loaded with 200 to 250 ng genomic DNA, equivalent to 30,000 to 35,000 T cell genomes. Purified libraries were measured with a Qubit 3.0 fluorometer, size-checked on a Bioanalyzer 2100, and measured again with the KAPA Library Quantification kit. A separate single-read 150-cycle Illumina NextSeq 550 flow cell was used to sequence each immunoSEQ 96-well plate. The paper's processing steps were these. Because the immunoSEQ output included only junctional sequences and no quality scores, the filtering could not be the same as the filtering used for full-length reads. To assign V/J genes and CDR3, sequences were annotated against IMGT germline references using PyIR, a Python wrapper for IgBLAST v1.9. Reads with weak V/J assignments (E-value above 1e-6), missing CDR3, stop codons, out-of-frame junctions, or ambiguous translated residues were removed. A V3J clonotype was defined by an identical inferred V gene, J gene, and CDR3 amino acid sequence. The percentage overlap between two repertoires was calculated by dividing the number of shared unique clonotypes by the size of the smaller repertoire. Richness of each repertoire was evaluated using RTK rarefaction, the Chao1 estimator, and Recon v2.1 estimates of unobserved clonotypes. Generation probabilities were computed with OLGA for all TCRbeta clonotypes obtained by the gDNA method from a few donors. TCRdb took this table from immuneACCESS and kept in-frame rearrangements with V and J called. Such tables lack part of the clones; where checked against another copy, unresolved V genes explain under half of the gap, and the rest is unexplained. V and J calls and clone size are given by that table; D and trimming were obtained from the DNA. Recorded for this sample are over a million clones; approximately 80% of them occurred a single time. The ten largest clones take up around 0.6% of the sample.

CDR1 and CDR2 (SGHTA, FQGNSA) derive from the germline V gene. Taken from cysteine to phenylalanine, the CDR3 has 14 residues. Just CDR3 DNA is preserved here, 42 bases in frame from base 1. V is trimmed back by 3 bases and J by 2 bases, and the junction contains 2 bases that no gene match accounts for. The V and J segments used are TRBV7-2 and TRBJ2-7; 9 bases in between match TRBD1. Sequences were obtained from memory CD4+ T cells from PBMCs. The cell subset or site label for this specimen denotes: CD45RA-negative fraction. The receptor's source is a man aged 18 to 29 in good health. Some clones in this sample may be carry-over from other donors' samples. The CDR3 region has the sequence CASSLDRGTYEQYF. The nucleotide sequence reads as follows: TGTGCCAGCAGCTTGGACAGGGGAACCTACGAGCAGTACTTC. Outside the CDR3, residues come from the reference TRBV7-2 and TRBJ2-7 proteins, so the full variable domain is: GAGVSQSPSNKVTEKGKDVELRCDPISGHTALYWYRQSLGQGLEFLIYFQGNSAPDKSGLPSDRFSAERTGGSVSTLTIQRTQQEDSAVYLCASSLDRGTYEQYFGPGTRLTVT.